This entry lists 22 T cell receptor beta chains sequenced from one sample in a study of PD-L1 blockade in urothelial cancer. Time point here: peripheral blood 6 weeks after treatment start. Generated by immunoSEQ multiplex PCR, the TCRdb table keeps only in-frame clones and is missing some. The sample contains about 120,000 clones, approximately 90% of which appear only once. This sample comprised PBMCs, obtained around atezolizumab (anti-PD-L1) treatment. All receptors come from a man aged 55-75 years with urothelial cancer.

The V gene is TRBV7-6, the J gene TRBJ1-6; D remains ambiguous. The CDR3 totals 17 residues. V was trimmed by 5 bases and J by 1 base, leaving 15 bases between them. The germline CDR1 and CDR2 sequences are SGHVS and FNYEAQ. DNA for the CDR3: TGTGCCAGCAGCCCCCGCGGCGGGTTATCCTATAATTCACCCCTCCACTTT. Amino acid sequence: CASSPRGGLSYNSPLHF.

The genes are TRBV7-6 and TRBJ1-4; perhaps TRBD1 as D (5 bases). Deletions cut 3 bases from V and 3 bases from J, with 8 bases between. In germline, CDR1 is SGHVS, CDR2 FNYEAQ. This CDR3 is 14 amino acids long. In DNA, the CDR3 is TGTGCCAGCAGCTTCCGGGGGTCTAATGAAAAACTGTTTTTT. Residues: CASSFRGSNEKLFF.

The chain couples TRBV28 to TRBJ2-5, with 7 bases lining up with TRBD1. V dropped 3 bases and J dropped 3; count of bases not matched to a gene: 7. This CDR3 is built from 15 residues. CDR1 is MDHEN and CDR2 is SYDVKM in the germline V gene. Here the CDR3 reads CASSFGETGKETQYF. For the CDR3, the DNA is TGTGCCAGCAGTTTTGGGGAGACAGGGAAAGAGACCCAGTACTTC. Full variable domain (outside the CDR3, taken from reference TRBV28 and TRBJ2-5): DVKVTQSSRYLVKRTGEKVFLECVQDMDHENMFWYRQDPGLGLRLIYFSYDVKMKEKGDIPEGYSVSREKKERFSLILESASTNQTSMYLCASSFGETGKETQYFGPGTRLLVL.

This clone was picked up one time. The junction shows a germline mismatch at one end, possibly a read error. The V call is TRBV7-3, the J call TRBJ2-1; TRBD2 aligns across 15 bases. CDR3 size: 15 residues. Germline CDR1 and CDR2: SGHTA and FQGTGA. CDR3 DNA: TGTGCCAGCAGCTTAACAGGACTAGCGGGAGGGCCTACTGTCTTC. Protein product: CASSLTGLAGGPTVF.

CDR3 in DNA: TGTGCCAGCAGTGAAGCGTTGTCGGGACTGGGTATTCAGTACTTC. Translation gives CASSEALSGLGIQYF. The chain has TRBV2 and TRBJ2-4; D is perhaps TRBD2 (6 bases). Germline V gene lookup returns CDR1 SNHLY and CDR2 FYNNEI. This CDR3 is built from 15 residues. The V end lost 0 bases, the J end lost 10 bases, and 16 bases lay between the germline ends.

V is TRBV10-3 and J is TRBJ1-2; 11 nucleotides match TRBD1. CDR1 is ENHRY and CDR2 is SYGVKD in the germline V gene. The V gene end was trimmed by 2 bases and the J gene end by 7 bases; junction bases not matched to a gene: 9. The CDR3 sequence is 16 residues long. CDR3 nucleotides: TGTGCCATCAGTGAGAAGGTTGGACAGGGGGCTGCTGGCTACACCTTC. It yields the protein CAISEKVGQGAAGYTF.

This chain connects TRBV5-4 to TRBJ2-6, with D perhaps matching TRBD1 (7 bases). V lost 6 bases to trimming and J lost 0 bases, with 19 bases between them. The CDR3 is 18 residues long. CDR1 is SGHNT, CDR2 YYREEE, per germline (reference sequence). CDR3 sequence: CASTPRGAQFSGANVLTF. The CDR3 DNA reads TGTGCCAGCACCCCCAGGGGGGCGCAGTTCTCTGGGGCCAACGTCCTGACTTTC.

The chain combines TRBV14 with TRBJ2-2, with 7 positions matching TRBD2. Germline CDR1 and CDR2: SGHDN and FVKESK. Trimming at V came to 2 bases and at J to 4 bases, leaving 7 bases not matched to a gene. The CDR3 loop spans 16 amino acids. In DNA form, the CDR3 reads TGTGCCAGCAGCCAACTGCTAGCGGACCTCACCGGGGAGCTGTTTTTT. Residues: CASSQLLADLTGELFF.

There are a few counts of this clone. V is TRBV7-8 and J is TRBJ1-5; weak D call: TRBD1 (6 bases). Trimming removed 2 bases at V and 1 base at J, with 6 bases between. This CDR3 has 14 residues. Germline V gene sequence: CDR1 SGHVS, CDR2 FQNEAQ. The CDR3 DNA is TGTGCCAGCAGCTTACAGGGGAGCAATCAGCCCCAGCATTTT. Protein sequence: CASSLQGSNQPQHF.

This rearrangement joins TRBV2 to TRBJ2-6; 12 bases map to TRBD2. J lost 5 bases, V lost 9 bases, and 8 bases had no gene match. This CDR3 is built from 16 residues. Germline lookup yields CDR1 SNHLY and CDR2 FYNNEI. CDR3 sequence: CARPSGGAPRANVLTF. Here the CDR3 DNA reads TGTGCCAGGCCTAGCGGGGGGGCCCCGCGGGCCAACGTCCTGACTTTC.

This clone was found once. This chain connects TRBV6-5 to TRBJ1-1; no reliable D call. Trimming pared 4 bases from V and 0 bases from J, leaving 12 bases between. CDR3 length: 15 residues. CDR1 is MNHEY, CDR2 SVGAGI, per germline. The CDR3 coding sequence is TGTGCCAGCAGTTTGAGGCCCGGGATGAACACTGAAGCTTTCTTT. It specifies CASSLRPGMNTEAFF.

V usage is TRBV6-6 and J usage is TRBJ2-2; the match to TRBD1 covers 9 bases. The CDR3 runs 14 residues. Trimming took 11 bases from V and 5 from J; bases not matched to a gene: 9. Germline-derived CDR1 and CDR2 are MNHNY and SVGAGI (reference sequence). The CDR3 DNA reads TGTGCCCTCGGGACAGGGATTGGGACCGGGGAGCTGTTTTTT. It is translated as CALGTGIGTGELFF.

In this sample, this clone turned up once. The chain has TRBV9 and TRBJ2-6; no clear D gene. This CDR3 has 17 residues. The germline CDR1 and CDR2 sequences are SGDLS and YYNGEE. Trimming took 0 bases from V and 3 from J, leaving 13 bases between them. The CDR3 loop is CASSVAPEAGGANVLTF. CDR3 sequence (DNA): TGTGCCAGCAGCGTAGCTCCCGAGGCCGGTGGGGCCAACGTCCTGACTTTC.

V and J are TRBV4-2 and TRBJ2-1; 7 bases match TRBD1. After removal of 0 bases from V and 1 base from J, the junction contained 9 bases not matched to a gene. Germline lookup yields CDR1 LGHNA and CDR2 YNFKEQ. The CDR3 runs to 18 residues. The CDR3 is CASSQEPQGVLSYNEQFF. The CDR3 nucleotides read TGTGCCAGCAGCCAAGAACCCCAGGGGGTCTTATCCTACAATGAGCAGTTCTTC.

The chain joins TRBV11-3 to TRBJ1-2, with a tentative D call TRBD1 (6 bases). The CDR3 spans 17 residues. CDR1 SGHNT and CDR2 YENEEA come from the germline V gene. The ends were cut back, 4 bases at V and 2 bases at J, with 20 bases in the middle. The CDR3 region is CASSSPAGAEINYGYTF. The DNA for the CDR3 is TGTGCCAGCAGCTCGCCCGCAGGGGCCGAAATAAACTATGGCTACACCTTC.

V gene TRBV11-1 combines with J gene TRBJ2-7; TRBD1 matches at 9 bases. Germline V CDR1 and CDR2: SGHAT, FQDESV (reference sequence). This CDR3 contains 15 residues. The trim removed 4 bases at V and 2 bases at J, leaving 6 bases unmatched. This CDR3 is CASSYPGQGTYEQYF. The CDR3 nucleotides are TGTGCCAGCAGCTACCCGGGACAGGGAACCTACGAGCAGTACTTC.

The chain uses TRBV6-5 and TRBJ1-1; the D is unclear. V shed 8 bases and J shed 1 base, with 5 bases lying between them. The germline V gene encodes CDR1 MNHEY and CDR2 SVGAGI. The CDR3 spans 11 residues. CDR3 DNA: TGTGCCAGCCACAGGAACACTGAAGCTTTCTTT. Its protein is CASHRNTEAFF.

The chain combines TRBV19 with TRBJ2-5, with 10 positions matching TRBD2. The germline V gene has CDR1 LNHDA and CDR2 SQIVND (reference sequence). This CDR3 region has 19 residues. With 9 bases clipped from V and 5 bases from J, the junction kept 24 bases outside the gene matches. The CDR3 sequence is CASTRTSGIPLVGWETQYF. The CDR3 DNA sequence: TGTGCCAGCACAAGAACTAGCGGGATCCCCCTGGTTGGTTGGGAGACCCAGTACTTC.

The chain combines TRBV6-6 with TRBJ2-2; weak D call: TRBD2 (5 bases). V was clipped by 6 bases and J by 6 bases, with 8 bases between them. The CDR3 runs to 12 residues. Germline CDR1 MNHNY, CDR2 SVGAGI (reference sequence). The CDR3 region has the DNA TGTGCCAGCAGCAGGAGGCCCGGGGAGCTGTTTTTT. Its translation: CASSRRPGELFF.

This chain uses TRBV7-2 with TRBJ2-7; 9 nucleotides align to TRBD1. CDR1 and CDR2 (germline): SGHTA, FQGNSA. V was pared by 5 bases and J by 5 bases, with 10 bases of the junction left unmatched. CDR3 length: 15 amino acids. As DNA, the CDR3 is TGTGCCAGCAGCAAATCCCTGGGGACAGGGAACGAGCAGTACTTC. Its translation is CASSKSLGTGNEQYF.

The chain links TRBV4-3 to TRBJ1-6; TRBD1 agrees at 7 bases. Germline CDR1 and CDR2: LGHNA and YSLEER. V lost 1 base, J lost 9 bases, and 6 bases stayed unmatched. This CDR3 is 15 amino acids long. CDR3 sequence: CASSQAAGGPSPLHF. The CDR3 DNA is TGCGCCAGCAGCCAAGCAGCAGGGGGTCCTTCACCCCTCCACTTT.

This clone was counted a single time. The chain recombines TRBV19 with TRBJ2-1; possibly TRBD2 for D (5 bases). Germline CDR1 reads LNHDA; CDR2 reads SQIVND (reference sequence). This CDR3 region has 15 residues. V was clipped by 0 bases and J by 7 bases, with 13 bases between them. The CDR3 sequence is CASSIELDGGNEQFF. The CDR3 coding sequence is TGTGCCAGTAGTATAGAATTGGACGGCGGGAATGAGCAGTTCTTC.